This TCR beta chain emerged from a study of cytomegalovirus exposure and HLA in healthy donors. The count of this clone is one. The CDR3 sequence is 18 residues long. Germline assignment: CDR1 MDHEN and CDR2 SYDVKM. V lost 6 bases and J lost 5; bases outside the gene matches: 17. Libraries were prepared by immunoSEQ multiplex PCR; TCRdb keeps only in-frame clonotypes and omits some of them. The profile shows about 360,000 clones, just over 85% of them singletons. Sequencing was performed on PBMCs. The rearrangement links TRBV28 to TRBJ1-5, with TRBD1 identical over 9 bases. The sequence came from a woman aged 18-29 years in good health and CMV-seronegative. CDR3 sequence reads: CASSLRTGELGIYQPQHF. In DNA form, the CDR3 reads TGTGCCAGCAGCCTACGGACAGGGGAATTGGGGATCTATCAGCCCCAGCATTTT.